What follows describes a single TCR beta chain. This specimen comes from a study of blood T cell repertoires in COVID-19. For the study at large: Samples taken during acute and convalescent COVID-19 were collected in the United States, Italy and Spain.

Germline V lookup: CDR1 MDHEN, CDR2 SYDVKM. CDR3 size: 16 residues. V lost 2 bases, J lost 1 base, and 4 bases stayed unmatched. Libraries were prepared by immunoSEQ multiplex PCR; TCRdb keeps only in-frame clonotypes and omits some of them. The sample gives 150,000 to 200,000 clones, around 87% of which show up once; more than 6.5% is in the top ten. The chain joins TRBV28 to TRBJ1-3; 8 positions agree with TRBD1. Sequencing used peripheral blood. The clonotype comes from a woman older than 75 in a cohort sampled during active or convalescent COVID-19. In DNA, the CDR3 is TGTGCCAGCAGTTTAGGGACAGGCACATCTGGAAACACCATATATTTT. Translating it yields CASSLGTGTSGNTIYF.